What follows are 21 T cell receptor beta chains derived from one specimen sequenced in a study of blood T cell repertoires in COVID-19. Measured with immunoSEQ multiplex PCR; TCRdb has only the in-frame clones, and not every one. The sample yields about 220,000 clones, roughly four fifths seen once. Sequenced: peripheral blood. The receptor source for this set is a woman in her seventies with acute or convalescent COVID-19.

This clone appeared a few times. Within the sample, other DNA sequences also encode this same CDR3. The chain recombines TRBV6-5 with TRBJ1-4, with D hard to call. Trimming removed 5 bases at V and 0 bases at J, with 7 bases between. Germline V gene sequence: CDR1 MNHEY, CDR2 SVGAGI. The CDR3 runs 14 residues. In DNA, the CDR3 is TGTGCCAGCAGTCCGACTGCAACTAATGAAAAACTGTTTTTT. Encoded protein: CASSPTATNEKLFF.

The chain couples TRBV15 to TRBJ1-1; the match to TRBD1 covers 9 bases. After removal of 5 bases from V and 11 bases from J, the junction contained 6 bases not matched to a gene. Germline CDR1 LNHNV, CDR2 YYDKDF (reference sequence). CDR3 length: 12 amino acids. For the CDR3, the DNA is TGTGCCACCAGCGAACAGGGGGCGAAGGCTTTCTTT. Its translation is CATSEQGAKAFF.

The CDR3 DNA sequence: TGTGCCAGCAGCGTAGCTCCAGGCAGTAGAGAGACCCAGTACTTC. This gives the protein CASSVAPGSRETQYF. V and J are TRBV9 and TRBJ2-5; no clear D. Per germline, CDR1 SGDLS and CDR2 YYNGEE. The CDR3 has 15 amino acids. Trimming stripped 0 bases from V and 4 bases from J, with 13 bases between.

J is TRBJ1-5 and V is TRBV19; TRBD1 matches 9 bases. The CDR3 has 14 amino acids. V lost 2 bases to trimming and J lost 9 bases; unmatched junction nucleotides: 5. The germline gives CDR1 LNHDA, CDR2 SQIVND (reference sequence). In DNA form, the CDR3 reads TGTGCCAGTAGTATAAGACAGGGGGAGCGGCCCCAGCATTTT. Translated, it gives CASSIRQGERPQHF. Filled out from reference TRBV19 and TRBJ1-5, the complete variable domain reads DGGITQSPKYLFRKEGQNVTLSCEQNLNHDAMYWYRQDPGQGLRLIYYSQIVNDFQKGDIAEGYSVSREKKESFPLTVTSAQKNPTAFYLCASSIRQGERPQHFGDGTRLSIL.

The chain recombines TRBV5-6 with TRBJ1-3; D remains ambiguous. The CDR3 has 16 residues. Germline V gives CDR1 SGHDT, CDR2 YYEEEE. V was trimmed by 2 bases and J by 0 bases, leaving 12 bases between them. The CDR3 sequence: CASSFRRLVSGNTIYF. CDR3 in DNA: TGTGCCAGCAGCTTTAGGAGGTTGGTCTCTGGAAACACCATATATTTT.

The chain is built from TRBV5-6 and TRBJ1-1; 11 bases are a match to TRBD1. This CDR3 has 13 residues. V was clipped by 5 bases and J by 4 bases; unmatched bases: 1. CDR1 and CDR2 (germline): SGHDT, YYEEEE. CDR3 residues: CASRGTGGTEAFF. The CDR3 region has the DNA TGTGCCAGCAGGGGGACAGGGGGCACTGAAGCTTTCTTT.

The chain links TRBV27 to TRBJ2-1, with a possible D match to TRBD2 (6 bases). This CDR3 is 14 amino acids long. V was pared by 6 bases and J by 6 bases, with 15 bases between. Germline lookup yields CDR1 MNHEY and CDR2 SMNVEV (reference sequence). CDR3 nucleotide sequence: TGTGCCAGCAGCCATATAGCGGATGGCAATGAGCAGTTCTTC. This codes for CASSHIADGNEQFF.

This clone has only a few counts. The chain joins TRBV28 to TRBJ2-7, with TRBD1 as a possible D gene (5 bases). The V gene's germline CDR1 is MDHEN and CDR2 SYDVKM. V was cut by 2 bases and J by 2 bases, with 10 bases left in between. The CDR3 is made up of 14 amino acids. DNA for the CDR3: TGTGCCAGCAGTTTAGTAGGGGTTACCTACGAGCAGTACTTC. It specifies CASSLVGVTYEQYF.

The rearrangement joins TRBV19 to TRBJ1-5, with TRBD1 matching over 7 bases. J gave up 1 base and V 5 bases, and 8 bases lay outside the gene matches. CDR1 is LNHDA, CDR2 SQIVND, per germline (reference sequence). This CDR3 is built from 16 residues. The CDR3 nucleotides are TGTGCCAGTAGTGCTCCCCACAGGGGAAGCAATCAGCCCCAGCATTTT. This translates into CASSAPHRGSNQPQHF.

This clone was recorded once. This chain links TRBV18 with TRBJ1-2; weak D call: TRBD1 (6 bases). Trimming cost V 1 base and J 0 bases, with 9 bases left between them. CDR3 length equals 15 residues. From germline, CDR1 is KGHSH and CDR2 LQKENI. In DNA form, the CDR3 reads TGTGCCAGCTCACCACGGGGGCAGTCTAACTATGGCTACACCTTC. Protein sequence: CASSPRGQSNYGYTF.

This chain uses TRBV7-9 with TRBJ2-1, with D perhaps TRBD2 (5 bases). V was trimmed by 2 bases and J by 6 bases, leaving 11 bases between them. Per the germline V gene, CDR1 is SEHNR and CDR2 is FQNEAQ (reference sequence). The CDR3 has 14 residues. The CDR3 spells CASSLLYSVNEQFF. CDR3 DNA sequence: TGTGCCAGCAGCTTATTGTATAGCGTCAATGAGCAGTTCTTC.

This clone has only one observation. The J gene is TRBJ2-3, the V gene TRBV5-1; 10 bases are a match to TRBD2. CDR3 size: 15 residues. The V gene end was trimmed by 4 bases and the J gene end by 1 base; junction bases not matched to a gene: 3. Germline CDR1 SGHRS, CDR2 YFSETQ. CDR3: CASSISGGGTDTQYF. CDR3 bases: TGCGCCAGCAGCATAAGCGGGGGGGGCACAGATACGCAGTATTTT.

V is TRBV4-2 and J is TRBJ1-2; TRBD1 aligns across 7 bases. V trimming: 4 bases; J trimming: 4 bases; junction bases outside the gene matches: 3. This CDR3 has 13 amino acids. CDR1 and CDR2 (germline): LGHNA, YNFKEQ. CDR3 loop: CASSPDRAYGYTF. CDR3 nucleotides: TGTGCCAGCAGCCCCGACAGGGCCTATGGCTACACCTTC.

This clone was recorded only once. This chain uses TRBV4-2 with TRBJ1-2; 8 bases fit TRBD1. Germline CDR1 LGHNA, CDR2 YNFKEQ. The CDR3 has 14 residues. V dropped 1 base and J dropped 3; count of bases not matched to a gene: 1. In nucleotides, the CDR3 is TGTGCCAGCAGCCAAGTGGGACAGGACTATGGCTACACCTTC. Translation: CASSQVGQDYGYTF.

CDR3 coding DNA: TGCGCCAGCAGGGACAGCTCCTACGAGCAGTACTTC. Its translation is CASRDSSYEQYF. The chain has TRBV10-2 and TRBJ2-7, with D maybe TRBD1 (6 bases). The V and J ends lost 6 bases and 0 bases respectively, with 6 bases between them. Per the germline V gene, CDR1 is WSHSY and CDR2 is SAAADI. The CDR3 has 12 amino acids.

The chain combines TRBV28 with TRBJ2-6; TRBD1 matches 8 bases. This CDR3 comprises 15 residues. In germline, CDR1 is MDHEN, CDR2 SYDVKM. Germline trimming cut 3 bases from V and 10 bases from J; bases unmatched to any gene: 8. The DNA for the CDR3 is TGTGCCAGCAGTTTGTGGACAGGGTTAAGTAACGTCCTGACTTTC. Its translation is CASSLWTGLSNVLTF.

The chain carries TRBV5-1 and TRBJ2-2; TRBD2 matches at 7 bases. After removal of 4 bases from V and 0 bases from J, the junction contained 9 bases not matched to a gene. In germline, CDR1 is SGHRS, CDR2 YFSETQ. The CDR3 contains 17 residues. As DNA, the CDR3 is TGCGCCAGCAGCCAAATGGCTAGCGGTCCGAACACCGGGGAGCTGTTTTTT. It yields the protein CASSQMASGPNTGELFF. The full variable domain, its missing parts supplied by reference TRBV5-1 and TRBJ2-2, is KAGVTQTPRYLIKTRGQQVTLSCSPISGHRSVSWYQQTPGQGLQFLFEYFSETQRNKGNFPGRFSGRQFSNSRSEMNVSTLELGDSALYLCASSQMASGPNTGELFFGEGSRLTVL.

CDR3 protein: CASSAFPPGVTEAFF. DNA of the CDR3: TGTGCCAGCAGCGCCTTCCCCCCAGGGGTCACTGAAGCTTTCTTT. V and J are TRBV7-2 and TRBJ1-1, with D possibly being TRBD1 (6 bases). Trimming took off 5 bases at V and 4 bases at J, with 17 bases between the two ends. Germline V CDR1 and CDR2: SGHTA, FQGNSA. This CDR3 is built from 15 residues.

This chain joins TRBV3-1 (or the pseudogene TRBV3-2) and TRBJ2-5, with unresolved D. The CDR3 runs 15 residues. Germline assignment: CDR1 LGHDT and CDR2 YNNKEL (reference sequence). Trimming left V 1 base short and J 3 bases short, with 12 bases between. In nucleotides, the CDR3 is TGTGCCAGCAGCCAAGTGCCCCAAGGAGAAGAGACCCAGTACTTC. Translation: CASSQVPQGEETQYF.

J is TRBJ1-6 and V is TRBV2; perhaps TRBD1 as D (5 bases). Looked up from germline, CDR1 is SNHLY and CDR2 is FYNNEI. This CDR3 has 14 amino acids. Trimming removed 0 bases from V and 7 bases from J, with 7 bases in between. CDR3 loop: CASSEAGVNSPLHF. CDR3 in DNA: TGTGCCAGCAGTGAAGCAGGGGTGAATTCACCCCTCCACTTT.

This chain uses TRBV9 with TRBJ1-2; D gene uncertain. The CDR3 totals 15 residues. V lost 4 bases to trimming and J lost 2 bases, with 15 bases between them. Germline CDR1 reads SGDLS; CDR2 reads YYNGEE. DNA of the CDR3: TGTGCCAGCAGCCCAAACGCGGGAGGGAACTATGGCTACACCTTC. Its translation is CASSPNAGGNYGYTF. Drawing the rest from reference TRBV9 and TRBJ1-2, the complete variable domain is DSGVTQTPKHLITATGQRVTLRCSPRSGDLSVYWYQQSLDQGLQFLIQYYNGEERAKGNILERFSAQQFPDLHSELNLSSLELGDSALYFCASSPNAGGNYGYTFGSGTRLTVV.